This T cell receptor (beta chain) was sequenced during a study of STAT5B mutations in CD4+ large granular lymphocyte leukemia (dated by TCRdb to about 2022). About the full investigation: Among healthy controls, the CDR3 'QG' motif was associated with a particular HLA allele. The study compared the TCRbeta repertoires of patients with CD4+ T-cell large granular lymphocyte leukemia against those of healthy blood donors. Flow cytometry performed on FACSCanto II or FACSVerse showed that the purified fractions had more than 95% purity among lymphocytes.

TCRbeta rearrangements were sequenced from genomic DNA using the immunoSEQ assay at survey resolution. In the authors' own workflow: A lowest detectable productive clonotype frequency of 2.59 x 10-5 was observed in the TCR sequencing data. Only productive TCRbeta rearrangements, defined as complete and in-frame sequences, were included in the analyses. Sample clonality was computed as Simpson clonality in the immunoSEQ Analyzer version 3.0. Clones were binned by frequency as very rare, small, medium, large (1-20%) or hyperexpanded (>20%). Generation probabilities were estimated with OLGA 1.2.3, V-gene circos plots were generated with VDJtools, specificities were searched for in VDJdb, and CDR3 motifs were identified with GLIPH. Drawn from immuneACCESS, this table holds only the in-frame rearrangements with V and J called that TCRdb kept. Clones are partly lost; checked studies trace under half to an unresolved V gene and leave the rest unexplained. The V and J calls and clone size come from that table; D and trimming were worked out from the DNA. Within this sample are tens of thousands of clones, with around 75% of them counted one time only. Jointly, the top ten make up around 0.5% of the sample.

What the study reported, not specific to this receptor: The data were not HLA-matched, and the relatively small sample size could explain the higher clonality seen in CD4+ compared with CD8+ T-LGLL. Enrichment of TRBV06-family usage was observed among the top patient clones (8/27) relative to healthy controls (2/35). Main leukemic clonotypes were private to each patient, although 25% to 30% appeared at low frequency in other patients' non-leukemic repertoires. Greater clonality appeared to be present in CD4-sorted patient repertoires than in healthy CD4+ repertoires, and the difference was retained after the putative leukemic clones were removed.

Based on the germline V gene, the CDR1 and CDR2 sequences are SGDLS and YYNGEE. V is reduced by 3 bases and J by 6 bases, leaving a spacing of 24 bases between them. Inclusive of the bounding cysteine and phenylalanine, the CDR3 is 18 residues long. The DNA shown is the 54-base CDR3, in frame from base 1. Buffy coats from 37 blood donors, supplied by the Finnish Red Cross blood service, were used as healthy controls. All TCR-sequenced material derived from peripheral blood: patient blood samples and healthy donor buffy coats. Peripheral blood mononuclear cells were isolated by Ficoll-Hypaque gradient centrifugation. CD4+ cells were purified magnetically from the buffy coats of healthy controls. The Gentra Puregene Cell and Tissue kit was used for genomic DNA extraction, and quantification was performed on a Qubit 2.0 fluorometer. Comment on this clone: Its antigen is currently not known. No per-base quality is available; no much larger clone lies one base away.

The clonotype was recovered from a human donor in good health. The rearranged segments are TRBV9 and TRBJ2-2; too little of a D gene remains to name it. The sample comprised CD4+ T cells from blood buffy coats. The CDR3 amino acid sequence is: CASSATQGRGSASGELFF. The DNA sequence is given as TGTGCCAGCAGCGCCACCCAAGGTCGCGGCTCAGCTTCCGGGGAGCTGTTTTTT.